This record looks at one TCR beta chain sequence and its context. Its antigen is not known. This CDR3 region has 15 residues. V dropped 6 bases and J dropped 8; count of bases not matched to a gene: 11. Germline V gene sequence: CDR1 MNHNS, CDR2 SASEGT. The data were obtained in a study of identical twins. Whole-study results and caveats: While abundant cord blood beta clonotypes carried fewer insertions, memory repertoires showed no such pattern. Alpha sequences out of frame and shared by twins had excess low generation probability. Models underpredicted monozygotic twin sharing of out-of-frame TCR alpha.

TCRdb re-derived calls from the 5' RACE reads in MiXCR, one entry per CDR3 protein. This table has about 920,000 distinct CDR3 sequences, roughly an eighth appearing once. The same data also went into a second study, on yellow fever vaccine responses in identical twins.

The sequenced material came from PBMCs. V gene TRBV6-1 combines with J gene TRBJ2-4, with 9 positions matching TRBD2. The clonotype originates from a woman between 18 and 29 years old in good health. The CDR3 spells CASSPRLAEGHIQYF. The CDR3 DNA reads TGTGCCAGCAGCCCCCGACTAGCGGAAGGGCACATTCAGTACTTC.